The rows below give T cell receptor beta chains drawn from one sample of a study of OX40 agonist ivuxolimab in advanced cancers. Measured with immunoSEQ multiplex PCR; TCRdb has only the in-frame clones, and not every one. The sample lists 55,000 to 70,000 clones; roughly 83% were seen once. The starting material was CD4+ or CD8+ T cells sorted from blood, obtained in a trial of the OX40 agonist ivuxolimab. The receptors shown here come from an adult with an advanced solid tumor such as melanoma, head and neck, liver or kidney cancer. Each CDR3 is given without its conserved first and last residue.

J,V,CDR3
TRBJ2-5,TRBV18,ASSPQQETQY
TRBJ1-4,TRBV6-5,ASTRGMTTNEKLF
TRBJ2-5,TRBV21-1,ASSKKLPTWCTGSGETQY
TRBJ1-4,TRBV6-1,ASSDPTATNEKLF
TRBJ2-3,TRBV9,ASSGTSGGPDTQY
TRBJ1-2,TRBV6-5,ASAMWGAGYGYT
TRBJ2-7,TRBV2,ASSEIAGMDEQY
TRBJ1-4,TRBV6-1,ASTPRPREKLF
TRBJ2-7,TRBV5-1,ASSLADRGEQY
TRBJ1-6,TRBV28,ASSFIDGLLSPLH
TRBJ2-3,TRBV9,ASSLPLAGSTDTQY
-,TRBV7-3,ASSPGRDSYEQY